This TCR beta chain comes out of a study of T-cell reconstitution after alpha-beta-depleted transplantation in children (dated by TCRdb to about 2016). As for the study more broadly: Using TCR repertoire profiling, the study followed T-cell immune reconstitution in a quantitative way in children after TCRalphabeta/CD19-depleted allogeneic hematopoietic cell transplantation.

Library method: PCR. Sequencing relied on an Illumina HiSeq 2500. To normalize quantification of the TCRbeta repertoire, the TCR libraries were built with molecular barcoding that relied on unique molecular identifiers. Through fastp at Q25 and MiXCR, TCRdb rebuilt clones from the public reads, retaining in-frame beta chains. Records with the same CDR3 protein are collapsed into one entry carrying the most frequent genes and DNA. In all, the sample holds 600,000 to 700,000 distinct CDR3 sequences, and 16% of those were seen once. Jointly, the top ten make up 0.85% to 1.3% of the sample. As regards this clonotype: The target of this receptor is not known. No qualities accompany the bases; no much larger clone lies one base away.

This sequence was found in a human donor who donated a stem cell graft to a child with acute myeloid leukemia. Specimen: PBMCs from the stem cell graft donor, collected from the stem cell graft.

The CDR3 loop reads CASSFNRDRALEAFF. The DNA sequence is as follows: TGCGCCAGCAGCTTTAACCGCGACAGGGCTCTTGAAGCTTTCTTT. In this chain, TRBV5-1 is recombined with TRBJ1-1; TRBD1 aligns with 7 central bases. Spanning cysteine to phenylalanine, the CDR3 consists of 15 amino acids. Only CDR3 DNA is held: 45 bases, read in frame from base 1. Compared with germline, V lacks 2 bases and J lacks 7 bases; bases without a gene match: 11. In the germline V gene, CDR1 corresponds to SGHRS and CDR2 to YFSETQ.